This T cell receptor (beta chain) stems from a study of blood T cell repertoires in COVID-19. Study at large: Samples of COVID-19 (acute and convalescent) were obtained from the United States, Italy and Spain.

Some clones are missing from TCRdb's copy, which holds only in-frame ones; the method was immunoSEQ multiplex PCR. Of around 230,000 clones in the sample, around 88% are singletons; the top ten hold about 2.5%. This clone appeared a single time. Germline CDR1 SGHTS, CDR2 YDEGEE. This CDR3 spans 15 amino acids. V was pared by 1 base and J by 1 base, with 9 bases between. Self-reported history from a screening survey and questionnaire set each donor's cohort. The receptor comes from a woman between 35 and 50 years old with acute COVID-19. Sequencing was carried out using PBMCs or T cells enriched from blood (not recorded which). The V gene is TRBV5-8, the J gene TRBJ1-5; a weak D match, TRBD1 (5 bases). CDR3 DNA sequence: TGTGCCAGCAGCTTGCAGGGAATGAGCAATCAGCCCCAGCATTTT. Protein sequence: CASSLQGMSNQPQHF. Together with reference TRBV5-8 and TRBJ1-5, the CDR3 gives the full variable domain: EAGVTQSPTHLIKTRGQQATLRCSPISGHTSVYWYQQALGLGLQFLLWYDEGEERNRGNFPPRFSGRQFPNYSSELNVNALELEDSALYLCASSLQGMSNQPQHFGDGTRLSIL.